Shown below are 15 T cell receptor beta chains from a single sample sequenced in a study of blood T cell repertoires in COVID-19. Here immunoSEQ multiplex PCR was the method, and the copy in TCRdb shows in-frame clones only, minus some. The data show a few hundred thousand clones, around 84% seen once. What was sequenced was peripheral blood. Receptors were obtained from a young woman with acute or convalescent COVID-19.

This sequence joins TRBV19 and TRBJ2-1; 8 positions agree with TRBD2. CDR1 and CDR2 from the germline V gene are LNHDA and SQIVND (reference sequence). CDR3 length: 15 amino acids. The V segment lost 5 bases and the J segment 8 bases; nucleotides outside the gene matches: 11. The CDR3 DNA sequence: TGTGCCAGTAGTCCAGGGACTAGTCTTCCCGATGAGCAGTTCTTC. As protein: CASSPGTSLPDEQFF.

The J gene is TRBJ1-4, the V gene TRBV18; no definite D call. CDR3 size: 15 residues. The V end was cut by 0 bases, the J end by 5 bases, with 10 bases between. Germline assignment: CDR1 KGHSH and CDR2 LQKENI. The CDR3: CASSPPTGLNEKLFF. The CDR3 DNA follows: TGTGCCAGCTCACCACCGACGGGATTGAATGAAAAACTGTTTTTT.

The genes are TRBV5-4 and TRBJ2-7, with D tentatively TRBD1 (5 bases). The CDR3 consists of 13 residues. V lost 3 bases and J 4 bases, leaving 11 bases between the germline ends. The germline CDR1 and CDR2 sequences are SGHNT and YYREEE (reference sequence). This CDR3 is CASSYMTEYEQYF. For the CDR3, the DNA is TGTGCCAGCAGCTACATGACAGAATACGAGCAGTACTTC.

This rearrangement joins TRBV7-2 to TRBJ2-3; D is ambiguous. This CDR3 comprises 13 residues. Trimming left V 5 bases short and J 2 bases short, with 8 bases between. Germline V lookup: CDR1 SGHTA, CDR2 FQGNSA. The CDR3 loop reads CASSELFTDTQYF. In DNA, the CDR3 is TGTGCCAGCAGCGAACTATTCACAGATACGCAGTATTTT. The full variable domain, rest sourced from reference TRBV7-2 and TRBJ2-3, is GAGVSQSPSNKVTEKGKDVELRCDPISGHTALYWYRQSLGQGLEFLIYFQGNSAPDKSGLPSDRFSAERTGGSVSTLTIQRTQQEDSAVYLCASSELFTDTQYFGPGTRLTVL.

This clone came up a few times. V gene TRBV5-6 combines with J gene TRBJ1-2; D might be TRBD1 (6 bases). V was pared by 2 bases and J by 5 bases, with 13 bases between. The CDR3 totals 14 residues. Germline loops: CDR1 SGHDT, CDR2 YYEEEE. The CDR3 nucleotides read TGTGCCAGCAGCTTCGGGACAACTTTTTATGGCTACACCTTC. This sequence encodes CASSFGTTFYGYTF.

The chain carries TRBV28 and TRBJ2-3; 9 nucleotides align to TRBD2. V lost 8 bases, J lost 4 bases, and 16 bases stayed unmatched. The germline V gene encodes CDR1 MDHEN and CDR2 SYDVKM. The CDR3 spans 17 residues. CDR3 region: CASAILSGGRESDTQYF. Written as DNA, the CDR3 is TGTGCCAGCGCCATCCTCTCCGGCGGGAGGGAATCAGATACGCAGTATTTT. Using reference TRBV28 and TRBJ2-3 for the parts outside the CDR3, the full variable domain is DVKVTQSSRYLVKRTGEKVFLECVQDMDHENMFWYRQDPGLGLRLIYFSYDVKMKEKGDIPEGYSVSREKKERFSLILESASTNQTSMYLCASAILSGGRESDTQYFGPGTRLTVL.

This clone was seen a single time. The chain recombines TRBV2 with TRBJ1-4, with TRBD1 matching 7 bases. J gave up 7 bases and V 3 bases, and 5 bases lay outside the gene matches. CDR1 and CDR2 from the germline V gene are SNHLY and FYNNEI. This CDR3 has 14 amino acids. Here the CDR3 reads CASSEWAGGEKLFF. CDR3 nucleotide sequence: TGTGCCAGCAGTGAGTGGGCAGGGGGTGAAAAACTGTTTTTT.

The chain links TRBV6-1 to TRBJ2-2; TRBD2 agrees at 14 bases. Per the germline V gene, CDR1 is MNHNS and CDR2 is SASEGT. The CDR3 loop spans 17 amino acids. V was pared by 3 bases and J by 5 bases, with 5 bases of the junction left unmatched. For the CDR3, the DNA is TGTGCCAGCAGTGAGGTGACTAGCGGGGGGGCTACCGGGGAGCTGTTTTTT. Its translation: CASSEVTSGGATGELFF.

A few counts support this clone. The chain has TRBV2 and TRBJ1-1; D not certain. There are 16 residues in the CDR3. CDR1 is SNHLY, CDR2 FYNNEI, per germline. V lost 6 bases and J lost 1, with 18 bases in between. The chain's CDR3 is CASRAHHVFPNTEAFF. CDR3 nucleotides: TGTGCCAGCAGGGCCCACCACGTCTTCCCGAACACTGAAGCTTTCTTT.

This clone was recorded once. The chain couples TRBV5-6 to TRBJ1-2, with 10 positions matching TRBD1. The CDR3 is 14 amino acids. CDR1 and CDR2 (germline): SGHDT, YYEEEE. V was clipped by 2 bases and J by 6 bases; unmatched bases: 4. The CDR3 DNA follows: TGTGCCAGCAGCTTACTGACAGGGGGCAATGGCTACACCTTC. It yields the protein CASSLLTGGNGYTF.

The chain employs TRBV7-2 and TRBJ2-7; TRBD1 agrees at 9 bases. J gave up 5 bases and V 1 base, and 6 bases lay outside the gene matches. Germline-derived CDR1 and CDR2 are SGHTA and FQGNSA. The CDR3 spans 15 residues. The CDR3 region has the DNA TGTGCCAGCAGCTTAGGGACGGGACAGGGCAACGAGCAGTACTTC. Residues: CASSLGTGQGNEQYF.

The chain employs TRBV27 and TRBJ2-2; D unresolved. Germline-derived CDR1 and CDR2 are MNHEY and SMNVEV (reference sequence). This CDR3 has 17 residues. V lost 5 bases, J lost 2 bases, and 18 bases lay in between. CDR3 in amino acids: CASSRTSGPPNTGELFF. CDR3 DNA: TGTGCCAGCAGTCGTACGAGTGGGCCACCTAACACCGGGGAGCTGTTTTTT.

This chain connects TRBV7-3 to TRBJ2-2; D gene unclear. The CDR3 is 16 amino acids. The V end lost 2 bases, the J end lost 1 base, and 11 bases lay between the germline ends. Germline V gene lookup returns CDR1 SGHTA and CDR2 FQGTGA. In DNA, the CDR3 is TGTGCCAGCAGCTTATACAGTCCGATGAACACCGGGGAGCTGTTTTTT. Its protein is CASSLYSPMNTGELFF.

The chain is built from TRBV5-1 and TRBJ2-7, with 8 bases that match TRBD1. The junction had 1 base not matched to a gene; V was cut back by 2 bases and J by 0 bases. This CDR3 comprises 14 residues. In germline, CDR1 is SGHRS, CDR2 YFSETQ. CDR3 sequence: CASSFGTGSYEQYF. The CDR3 nucleotides are TGCGCCAGCAGCTTCGGGACAGGCTCCTACGAGCAGTACTTC.

V gene TRBV5-1 combines with J gene TRBJ2-3, with 12 positions matching TRBD2. V lost 4 bases and J lost 3; bases outside the gene matches: 12. The CDR3 runs to 18 residues. CDR1 and CDR2 (germline): SGHRS, YFSETQ. The CDR3 loop is CASSPALAGGPGTDTQYF. The CDR3 nucleotides read TGCGCCAGCAGCCCCGCCCTAGCGGGAGGGCCGGGTACAGATACGCAGTATTTT.